This T cell receptor (beta chain) was captured in a study of PD-1 blockade in classical Hodgkin lymphoma. Study results and caveats: Before treatment, TCR diversity in newly diagnosed patients was reportedly lower than in healthy donors.

This clone was observed a single time. What it binds is not known. The germline CDR1 and CDR2 sequences are MNHEY and SMNVEV (reference sequence). V was trimmed by 9 bases and J by 0 bases, leaving 9 bases between them. The CDR3 sequence is 13 residues long. Relapse was seen in all patients after autologous stem cell transplantation, and brentuximab vedotin exposure was variable. The data were produced by immunoSEQ multiplex PCR, yet TCRdb's version contains in-frame clones alone and is incomplete. Among tens of thousands of clones listed, about 89% were seen once. The source material was peripheral blood mononuclear cells (PBMCs), sampled at baseline. The receptor was isolated from a human donor with classical Hodgkin lymphoma. The chain carries TRBV27 and TRBJ1-5, with D possibly being TRBD1 (5 bases). Here the CDR3 DNA reads TGTGCCAGGGACATTTCTAGCAATCAGCCCCAGCATTTT. Amino acid sequence: CARDISSNQPQHF.